This entry describes one T cell receptor beta chain. Its antigen is currently unknown. This entry is derived from a study of graft-versus-host responses after intestinal transplantation. The study, taken as a whole, reports: Some patients had graft-donor T cell macrochimerism. In their allografts, the ratios of graft-versus-host to host-versus-graft T cell clones were high.

This table comes from immunoSEQ multiplex PCR, and its TCRdb copy is limited to in-frame clones, with some not included. This sample has about 64,000 clones, with roughly 92% found just once. Marrow obtained after transplant originated from the posterior iliac crest or elsewhere. The germline V gene has CDR1 LNHDA and CDR2 SQIVND (reference sequence). Deletions cut 10 bases from V and 2 bases from J, with 19 bases between. The CDR3 runs 15 residues. V usage is TRBV19 and J usage is TRBJ2-3; no firm D call. This TCR came from a human patient who received an intestinal transplant, so some T cells may come from the graft donor. This specimen was bone marrow, taken nearly 750 days after intestinal transplantation. CDR3 DNA: TGTGCCACCACCCCGGTGGGTGAACTCACAGATACGCAGTATTTT. It specifies CATTPVGELTDTQYF.